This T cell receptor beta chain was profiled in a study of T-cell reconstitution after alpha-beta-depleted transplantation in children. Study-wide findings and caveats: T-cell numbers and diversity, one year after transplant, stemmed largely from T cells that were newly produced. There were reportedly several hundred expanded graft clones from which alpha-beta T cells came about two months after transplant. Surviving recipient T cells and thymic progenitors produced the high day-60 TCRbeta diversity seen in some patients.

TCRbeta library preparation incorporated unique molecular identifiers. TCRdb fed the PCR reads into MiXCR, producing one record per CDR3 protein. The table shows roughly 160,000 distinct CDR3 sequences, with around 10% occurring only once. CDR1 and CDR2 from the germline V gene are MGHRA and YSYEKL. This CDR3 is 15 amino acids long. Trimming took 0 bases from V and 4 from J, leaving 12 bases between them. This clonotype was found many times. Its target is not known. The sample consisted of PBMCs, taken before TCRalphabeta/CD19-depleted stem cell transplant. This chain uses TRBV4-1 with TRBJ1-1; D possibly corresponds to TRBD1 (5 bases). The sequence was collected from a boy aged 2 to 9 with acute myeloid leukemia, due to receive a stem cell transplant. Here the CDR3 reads CASSQDRGEGTEAFF. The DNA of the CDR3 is TGCGCCAGCAGCCAAGATCGGGGGGAGGGCACTGAAGCTTTCTTT.